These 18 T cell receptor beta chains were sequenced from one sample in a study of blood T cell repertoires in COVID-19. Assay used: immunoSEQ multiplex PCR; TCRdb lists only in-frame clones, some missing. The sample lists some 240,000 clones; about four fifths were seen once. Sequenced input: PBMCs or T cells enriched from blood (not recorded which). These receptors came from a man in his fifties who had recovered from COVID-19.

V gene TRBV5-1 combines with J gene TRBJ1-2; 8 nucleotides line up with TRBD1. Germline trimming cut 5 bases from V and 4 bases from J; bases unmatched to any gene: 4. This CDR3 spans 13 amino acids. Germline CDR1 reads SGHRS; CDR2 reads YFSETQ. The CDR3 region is CASRSGGGYGYTF. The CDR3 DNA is TGCGCCAGCAGATCAGGGGGCGGCTATGGCTACACCTTC.

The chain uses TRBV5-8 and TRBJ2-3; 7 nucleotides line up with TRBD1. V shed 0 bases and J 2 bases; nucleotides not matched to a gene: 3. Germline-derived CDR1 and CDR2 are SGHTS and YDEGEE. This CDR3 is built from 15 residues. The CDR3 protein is CASSLEDRTTDTQYF. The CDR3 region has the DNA TGTGCCAGCAGCTTGGAGGACAGGACCACAGATACGCAGTATTTT.

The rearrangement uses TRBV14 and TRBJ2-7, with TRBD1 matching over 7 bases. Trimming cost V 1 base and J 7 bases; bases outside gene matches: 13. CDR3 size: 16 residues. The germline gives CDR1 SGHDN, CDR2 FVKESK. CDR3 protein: CASSQGVSDRTFEQYF. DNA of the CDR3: TGTGCCAGCAGCCAAGGAGTTTCGGACAGGACTTTTGAGCAGTACTTC.

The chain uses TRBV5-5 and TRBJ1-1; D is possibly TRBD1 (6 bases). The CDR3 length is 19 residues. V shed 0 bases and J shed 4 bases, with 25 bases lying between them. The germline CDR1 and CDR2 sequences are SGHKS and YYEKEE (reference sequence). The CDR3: CASSLVFSGGGLGRTEAFF. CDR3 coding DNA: TGTGCCAGCAGCTTGGTATTTTCGGGGGGCGGCCTTGGCCGCACTGAAGCTTTCTTT.

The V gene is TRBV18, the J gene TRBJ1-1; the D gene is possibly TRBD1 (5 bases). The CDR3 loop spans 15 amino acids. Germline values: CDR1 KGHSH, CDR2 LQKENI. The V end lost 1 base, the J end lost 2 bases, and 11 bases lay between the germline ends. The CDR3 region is CASSPQPQGNTEAFF. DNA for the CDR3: TGTGCCAGCTCACCACAACCCCAGGGAAACACTGAAGCTTTCTTT.

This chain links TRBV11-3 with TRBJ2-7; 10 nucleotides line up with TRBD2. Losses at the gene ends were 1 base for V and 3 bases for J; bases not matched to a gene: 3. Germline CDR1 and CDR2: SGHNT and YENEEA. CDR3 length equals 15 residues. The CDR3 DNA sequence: TGTGCCAGCAGCTTAGGGACTAGCGGACACTACGAGCAGTACTTC. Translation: CASSLGTSGHYEQYF.

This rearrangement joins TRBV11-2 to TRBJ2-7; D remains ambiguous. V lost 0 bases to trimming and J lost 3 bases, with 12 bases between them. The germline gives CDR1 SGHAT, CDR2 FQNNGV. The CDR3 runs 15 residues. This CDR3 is CASSLETAQVYEQYF. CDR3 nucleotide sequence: TGTGCCAGCAGCTTAGAGACGGCCCAGGTCTACGAGCAGTACTTC.

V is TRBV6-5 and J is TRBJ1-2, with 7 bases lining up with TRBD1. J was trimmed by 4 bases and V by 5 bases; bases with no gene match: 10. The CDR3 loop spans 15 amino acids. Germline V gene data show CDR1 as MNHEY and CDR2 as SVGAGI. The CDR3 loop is CASSPPDRPLYGYTF. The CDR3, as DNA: TGTGCCAGCAGTCCGCCGGACAGGCCCCTCTATGGCTACACCTTC.

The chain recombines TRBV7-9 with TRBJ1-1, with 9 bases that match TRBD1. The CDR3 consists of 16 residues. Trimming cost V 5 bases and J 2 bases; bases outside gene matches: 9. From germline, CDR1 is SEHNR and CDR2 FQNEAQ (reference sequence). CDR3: CASSPRTGDGNTEAFF. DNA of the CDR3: TGTGCCAGCAGCCCTCGGACAGGGGATGGAAACACTGAAGCTTTCTTT. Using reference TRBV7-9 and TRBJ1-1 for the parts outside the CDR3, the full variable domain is DTGVSQNPRHKITKRGQNVTFRCDPISEHNRLYWYRQTLGQGPEFLTYFQNEAQLEKSRLLSDRFSAERPKGSFSTLEIQRTEQGDSAMYLCASSPRTGDGNTEAFFGQGTRLTVV.

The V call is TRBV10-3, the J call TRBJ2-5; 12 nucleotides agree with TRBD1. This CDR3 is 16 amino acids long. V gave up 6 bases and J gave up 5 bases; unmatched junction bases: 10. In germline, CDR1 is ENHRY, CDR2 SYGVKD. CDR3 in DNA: TGTGCCATCAGCGCCGGGACAGGGGGCGGAGGGGAGACCCAGTACTTC. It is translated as CAISAGTGGGGETQYF.

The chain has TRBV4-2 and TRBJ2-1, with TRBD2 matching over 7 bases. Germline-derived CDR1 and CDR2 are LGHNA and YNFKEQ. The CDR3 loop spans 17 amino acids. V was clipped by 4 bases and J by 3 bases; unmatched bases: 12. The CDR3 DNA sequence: TGTGCCAGCAGCCCCAACCCGGGACTATCTAACTACAATGAGCAGTTCTTC. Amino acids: CASSPNPGLSNYNEQFF.

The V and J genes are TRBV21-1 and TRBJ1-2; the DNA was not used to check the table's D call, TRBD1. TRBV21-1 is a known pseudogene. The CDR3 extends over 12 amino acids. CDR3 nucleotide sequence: TGTGCCAGCCCAAGGACAGCCTATGGCTACACCTTC. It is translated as CASPRTAYGYTF.

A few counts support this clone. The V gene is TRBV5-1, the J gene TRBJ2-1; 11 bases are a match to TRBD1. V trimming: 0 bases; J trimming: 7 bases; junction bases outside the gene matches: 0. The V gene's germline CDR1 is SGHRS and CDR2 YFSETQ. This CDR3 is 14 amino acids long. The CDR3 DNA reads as TGCGCCAGCAGCTTGGGGGACAGGGGGAATGAGCAGTTCTTC. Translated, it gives CASSLGDRGNEQFF.

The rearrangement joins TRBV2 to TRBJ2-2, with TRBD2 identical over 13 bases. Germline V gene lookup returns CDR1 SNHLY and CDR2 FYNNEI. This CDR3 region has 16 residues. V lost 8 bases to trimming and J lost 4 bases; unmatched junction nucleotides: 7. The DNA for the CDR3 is TGTGCCAGCCATTATGGACTAGCGGGGGTCACCGGGGAGCTGTTTTTT. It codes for CASHYGLAGVTGELFF.

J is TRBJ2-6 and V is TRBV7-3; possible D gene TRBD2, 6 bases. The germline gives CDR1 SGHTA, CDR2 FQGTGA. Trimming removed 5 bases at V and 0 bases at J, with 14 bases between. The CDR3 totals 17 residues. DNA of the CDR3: TGTGCCAGCAGCCCACTGAGGAGGGTCTCTGGGGCCAACGTCCTGACTTTC. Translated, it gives CASSPLRRVSGANVLTF.

The CDR3 protein is CASSAPRGLAGGTNTGELFF. The CDR3 region has the DNA TGTGCCAGCAGTGCCCCACGGGGACTAGCGGGGGGCACCAACACCGGGGAGCTGTTTTTT. The chain employs TRBV2 and TRBJ2-2; 15 nucleotides align to TRBD2. The junction had 11 bases not matched to a gene; V was cut back by 4 bases and J by 2 bases. Per germline, CDR1 SNHLY and CDR2 FYNNEI. The CDR3 extends over 20 amino acids. The full variable domain, completed using reference TRBV2 and TRBJ2-2, is EPEVTQTPSHQVTQMGQEVILRCVPISNHLYFYWYRQILGQKVEFLVSFYNNEISEKSEIFDDQFSVERPDGSNFTLKIRSTKLEDSAMYFCASSAPRGLAGGTNTGELFFGEGSRLTVL.

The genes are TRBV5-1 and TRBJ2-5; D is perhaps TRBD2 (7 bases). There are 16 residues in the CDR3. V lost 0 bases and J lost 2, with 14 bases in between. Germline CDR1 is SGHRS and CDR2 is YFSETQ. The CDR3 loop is CASSLAGGPGQETQYF. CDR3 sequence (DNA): TGCGCCAGCAGCTTGGCCGGGGGGCCTGGGCAAGAGACCCAGTACTTC.

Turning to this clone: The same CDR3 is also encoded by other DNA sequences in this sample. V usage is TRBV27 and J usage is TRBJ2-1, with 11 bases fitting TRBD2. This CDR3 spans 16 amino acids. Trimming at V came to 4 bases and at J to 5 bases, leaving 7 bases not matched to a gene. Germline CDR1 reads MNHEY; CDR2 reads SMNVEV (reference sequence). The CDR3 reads CASSSGRLAGHNEQFF. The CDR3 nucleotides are TGTGCCAGCAGTTCCGGCCGACTAGCGGGACACAATGAGCAGTTCTTC.